Below, 20 T cell receptor beta chains from the same sample are listed, as sequenced in a study of T cell repertoires in cytomegalovirus infection. TCRdb reprocessed the reads with MiXCR, giving one entry per CDR3 protein. Of about a million distinct CDR3 sequences listed, around 32% are singletons. Their antigens are not known. The source material was cultured CD8+ T cells from PBMCs, sampled from culture after CMV antigen stimulation. These receptors all come from a human donor in good health (CMV status not recorded). Some clones in this sample may be carry-over from other donors' samples.

Points on this clonotype: With a much larger clone just one base away, this may be a read error. This chain links TRBV7-2 with TRBJ2-3, with D tentatively TRBD2 (5 bases). The V end was cut by 5 bases, the J end by 3 bases, with 15 bases between. Germline CDR1 and CDR2: SGHTA and FQGNSA. This CDR3 region has 15 residues. The CDR3 DNA sequence: TGTGCCAGCAGCCCAAGGTCGCGGGCAACAGATACGCAGTATTTT. This codes for CASSPRSRATDTQYF.

The chain recombines TRBV12-3 or TRBV12-4 with TRBJ1-5, with D perhaps matching TRBD1 (5 bases). This CDR3 comprises 17 residues. Trimming cost V 3 bases and J 2 bases, with 17 bases left between them. CDR3 loop: CASSLRPLLGGNQPQHF. In nucleotides, the CDR3 is TGTGCCAGCAGTTTGCGGCCGCTGCTAGGGGGCAATCAGCCCCAGCATTTT.

J is TRBJ2-7 and V is TRBV12-3 or TRBV12-4; 7 nucleotides match TRBD2. This CDR3 is 14 amino acids long. V shed 8 bases, J shed 1 base, and the junction held 8 bases outside the gene matches. This chain's CDR3 is CASWGGFGSYEQYF. As DNA, the CDR3 is TGTGCCAGCTGGGGGGGTTTTGGATCCTACGAGCAGTACTTC.

The chain combines TRBV7-9 with TRBJ1-2, with a tentative D call TRBD1 (6 bases). Trimming took 1 base from V and 4 from J, leaving 19 bases between them. The CDR3 totals 17 residues. Germline CDR1 and CDR2: SEHNR and FQNEAQ (reference sequence). The CDR3 reads CASSLVGGGRGSYGYTF. The DNA for the CDR3 is TGTGCCAGCAGCTTAGTCGGAGGGGGTCGAGGGAGCTATGGCTACACCTTC.

A few counts support this clonotype. The V call is TRBV10-2, the J call TRBJ1-1; TRBD1 aligns across 7 bases. The CDR3 spans 17 residues. Germline CDR1 is WSHSY and CDR2 is SAAADI. The junction had 16 bases not matched to a gene; V was cut back by 9 bases and J by 0 bases. The DNA of the CDR3 is TGCGCCAGTGGGATTTTCCGGGACAGCCCCATGAACACTGAAGCTTTCTTT. Translated, it gives CASGIFRDSPMNTEAFF.

The table lists this clonotype with many counts. Here the CDR3 reads CASSPGPYFWETQYF. In DNA form, the CDR3 reads TGTGCCAGCAGCCCGGGCCCTTATTTCTGGGAGACCCAGTACTTC. The chain has TRBV6-1 and TRBJ2-5, with D unclear. The CDR3 has 15 amino acids. Germline CDR1 MNHNS, CDR2 SASEGT. V lost 6 bases and J lost 5, with 19 bases in between.

The chain uses TRBV7-2 and TRBJ1-1; 8 bases map to TRBD1. The ends lost 4 bases at V and 1 base at J; junction bases unmatched: 5. This CDR3 spans 15 amino acids. Germline V gene lookup returns CDR1 SGHTA and CDR2 FQGNSA. In nucleotides, the CDR3 is TGTGCCAGCAGCTCAAGGACAGGGTCGAACACTGAAGCTTTCTTT. Amino acid sequence: CASSSRTGSNTEAFF. Complete variable domain (other parts from reference TRBV7-2 and TRBJ1-1): GAGVSQSPSNKVTEKGKDVELRCDPISGHTALYWYRQSLGQGLEFLIYFQGNSAPDKSGLPSDRFSAERTGGSVSTLTIQRTQQEDSAVYLCASSSRTGSNTEAFFGQGTRLTVV.

This clonotype turned up a few times. V usage is TRBV6-5 and J usage is TRBJ1-2; 7 nucleotides line up with TRBD1. Germline CDR1 reads MNHEY; CDR2 reads SVGAGI. The CDR3 has 15 residues. After removal of 0 bases from V and 4 bases from J, the junction contained 5 bases not matched to a gene. The CDR3 DNA follows: TGTGCCAGCAGTTACTCCGGACAGGACATCTATGGCTACACCTTC. It codes for CASSYSGQDIYGYTF.

The sample holds many counts of this clonotype. The rearrangement links TRBV7-8 to TRBJ2-1; a possible D gene is TRBD2 (7 bases). Trimming took off 5 bases at V and 0 bases at J, with 14 bases between the two ends. Looked up from germline, CDR1 is SGHVS and CDR2 is FQNEAQ. The CDR3 has 16 residues. CDR3 sequence reads: CASSPTGGSSYNEQFF. In DNA, the CDR3 is TGTGCCAGCAGCCCCACGGGGGGCAGCTCCTACAATGAGCAGTTCTTC. The complete variable domain, with remaining parts taken from reference TRBV7-8 and TRBJ2-1, reads GAGVSQSPRYKVAKRGQDVALRCDPISGHVSLFWYQQALGQGPEFLTYFQNEAQLDKSGLPSDRFFAERPEGSVSTLKIQRTQQEDSAVYLCASSPTGGSSYNEQFFGPGTRLTVL.

This clonotype turned up a few times. The chain recombines TRBV6-1 with TRBJ2-7; D might be TRBD2 (6 bases). The CDR3 sequence is 14 residues long. The germline V gene encodes CDR1 MNHNS and CDR2 SASEGT. Trimming removed 6 bases from V and 0 bases from J, with 12 bases in between. DNA for the CDR3: TGTGCCAGCAGGCCGGGGGTGCTCTCCTACGAGCAGTACTTC. Amino acids: CASRPGVLSYEQYF.

The rearrangement links TRBV27 to TRBJ1-6, with TRBD1 as a possible D gene (5 bases). CDR3 size: 15 residues. Germline CDR1 reads MNHEY; CDR2 reads SMNVEV (reference sequence). Trimming removed 2 bases at V and 8 bases at J, with 13 bases between. CDR3: CASSLGGGGHSPLHF. The CDR3 DNA follows: TGTGCCAGCAGTTTAGGGGGTGGAGGCCATTCACCCCTCCACTTT.

The rearrangement links TRBV14 to TRBJ1-1; 7 bases match TRBD1. Germline CDR1 SGHDN, CDR2 FVKESK. The CDR3 has 13 amino acids. V lost 6 bases and J lost 4; bases outside the gene matches: 5. CDR3: CASRYRGGTEAFF. As DNA, the CDR3 is TGTGCCAGCAGATACAGGGGAGGCACTGAAGCTTTCTTT. Using reference TRBV14 and TRBJ1-1 for the parts outside the CDR3, the full variable domain is EAGVTQFPSHSVIEKGQTVTLRCDPISGHDNLYWYRRVMGKEIKFLLHFVKESKQDESGMPNNRFLAERTGGTYSTLKVQPAELEDSGVYFCASRYRGGTEAFFGQGTRLTVV.

This clonotype was picked up a small number of times. The chain carries TRBV11-2 and TRBJ2-1; 10 bases match TRBD2. This CDR3 is built from 21 residues. V shed 4 bases and J 1 base; nucleotides not matched to a gene: 19. Germline CDR1 is SGHAT and CDR2 is FQNNGV. DNA of the CDR3: TGTGCCAGCAGCTCACCCCTGAGAGCGGGGGGGCCGGGTGGGTCCTACAATGAGCAGTTCTTC. It is translated as CASSSPLRAGGPGGSYNEQFF.

This clonotype was seen once. The CDR3 DNA reads as TGTGCCAGCAGCTTGGACGGCAGGGAGAATCAGCCCCAGCATTTT. Translation: CASSLDGRENQPQHF. The chain uses TRBV5-6 and TRBJ1-5, with a weak D call TRBD1 (5 bases). From germline, CDR1 is SGHDT and CDR2 YYEEEE. The CDR3 loop spans 15 amino acids. Trimming shortened V by 0 bases and J by 4 bases, and 11 bases separated the two germline ends.

The chain has TRBV10-3 and TRBJ1-2; TRBD1 matches at 9 bases. The CDR3 runs to 13 residues. After removal of 8 bases from V and 6 bases from J, the junction contained 7 bases not matched to a gene. Per the germline V gene, CDR1 is ENHRY and CDR2 is SYGVKD. Here the CDR3 reads CAIRTGGQDGYTF. CDR3 nucleotide sequence: TGTGCCATCCGAACAGGGGGCCAGGATGGCTACACCTTC.

This clonotype was picked up one time. This rearrangement joins TRBV11-3 to TRBJ2-7; 9 positions match TRBD2. Unmatched junction bases numbered 7, after V lost 5 bases and J lost 2 bases. Germline V gives CDR1 SGHNT, CDR2 YENEEA. The CDR3 extends over 15 amino acids. The CDR3 DNA follows: TGTGCCAGCAGCCCCAGCGGGGGGTTTCCCTACGAGCAGTACTTC. Its protein product is CASSPSGGFPYEQYF. Supplemented by reference TRBV11-3 and TRBJ2-7, the full variable domain reads EAGVVQSPRYKIIEKKQPVAFWCNPISGHNTLYWYLQNLGQGPELLIRYENEEAVDDSQLPKDRFSAERLKGVDSTLKIQPAELGDSAVYLCASSPSGGFPYEQYFGPGTRLTVT.

The gene calls are TRBV20-1 and TRBJ2-1; tentatively, D is TRBD2 (5 bases). Trimming stripped 7 bases from V and 8 bases from J, with 12 bases between. Germline V gene lookup returns CDR1 DFQATT and CDR2 SNEGSKA (reference sequence). The CDR3 consists of 11 residues. The DNA for the CDR3 is TGCAGTGTGCGGGTCGACGATGAGCAGTTCTTC. Translated, it gives CSVRVDDEQFF.

As regards this clonotype: A much larger clone lies one base from this, so it may be a read error. V gene TRBV10-3 combines with J gene TRBJ1-2; D is undetermined. V dropped 6 bases and J dropped 6 bases, with 8 bases sitting between them. Germline V gene sequence: CDR1 ENHRY, CDR2 SYGVKD. The CDR3 length is 11 residues. The CDR3 region is CAIRAAHGYTF. The CDR3 DNA is TGTGCCATCAGGGCAGCCCATGGCTACACCTTC.

The chain recombines TRBV6-2 or TRBV6-3 with TRBJ2-5, with D possibly TRBD2 on 5 matching bases. Germline V CDR1 and CDR2: MNHEY, SVGEGT. The CDR3 covers 14 residues. Trimming cost V 2 bases and J 3 bases, with 10 bases left between them. The CDR3 nucleotides are TGTGCCAGCAGTTACGGTCTGGAGGAAGAGACCCAGTACTTC. Translated: CASSYGLEEETQYF.

This clonotype was picked up many times. CDR3: CASSLNPPGRETQYF. CDR3 nucleotide sequence: TGTGCCAGCAGCTTAAATCCCCCGGGTAGGGAGACCCAGTACTTC. The rearrangement joins TRBV7-6 to TRBJ2-5; no clear D. V lost 2 bases and J 5 bases, leaving 15 bases between the germline ends. Germline CDR1 SGHVS, CDR2 FNYEAQ. CDR3 size: 15 residues.